These T cell receptor beta chains were read from a single sample in a study of blood T cell repertoires in COVID-19. Clones were sequenced by immunoSEQ multiplex PCR, and TCRdb holds only the in-frame ones, with some missing. The repertoire holds roughly 150,000 clones, with over 80% as singletons. The sample consisted of peripheral blood. The origin of the receptors is a woman older than 75 with COVID-19, enrolled during active disease. Each CDR3 is given with its conserved first and last residue. Fields, in order: CDR3 length, D gene, J gene, V gene, CDR3 protein. A D gene is named only where the DNA matches it firmly.

>15|-|TRBJ2-2|TRBV9
CASSEGQGSTGELFF
>17|-|TRBJ2-6|TRBV19
CASSKTVHSSGANVLTF
>17|-|TRBJ2-1|TRBV7-9
CASSYLLPRPTYNEQFF
>15|-|TRBJ1-2|TRBV11-2
CASRRAGGRSYGYTF
>14|TRBD1|TRBJ1-5|TRBV7-3
CASSDRGSNQPQHF
>13|-|TRBJ1-6|TRBV7-3
CASSRGRESPLHF
>15|TRBD2|TRBJ2-5|TRBV2
CASRGGTSGSETQYF
>19|TRBD1|TRBJ2-6|TRBV3-1/TRBV3-2
CASSPGRDRGSSGANVLTF
>18|TRBD1|TRBJ2-7|TRBV10-1
CASSESLRDSWRRYEQYF
>15|TRBD1|TRBJ2-7|TRBV7-3
CASSQEPQGLGEQYF
>17|TRBD1|TRBJ2-5|TRBV7-3
CASSLRGTGRVQETQYF
>17|TRBD2|TRBJ2-3|TRBV28
CASSLWTSGTRTDTQYF
>18|TRBD2|TRBJ2-3|TRBV9
CASSVAASGRGVVDTQYF
>14|TRBD2|TRBJ2-7|TRBV3-1/TRBV3-2
CASSQDLAGREQYF
>14|-|TRBJ1-5|TRBV2
CASSGRNGDQPQHF
>15|-|TRBJ2-3|TRBV15
CATSRDQFSAATQYF
>17|TRBD1|TRBJ2-5|TRBV15
CATSRGGGTGRQETQYF
>14|TRBD1|TRBJ1-4|TRBV6-5
CASSRGPTNEKLFF
>18|TRBD1|TRBJ2-5|TRBV5-3
CARSLAWGHRGWRETQYF
>15|-|TRBJ2-7|TRBV7-8
CASSLLLQTTYEQYF
>14|TRBD1|TRBJ1-2|TRBV9
CASSNDRALNGYTF
>15|-|TRBJ1-2|TRBV2
CATSSTRTANYGYTF
>11|-|TRBJ2-3|TRBV20-1
CSALQANTQYF
>14|TRBD1|TRBJ2-2|TRBV9
CASKFGQGTGELFF
>18|-|TRBJ2-1|TRBV9
CASSVGRKSGSSYNEQFF
>16|-|TRBJ1-2|TRBV3-1/TRBV3-2
CASSQGWTVSSDGYTF
>13|-|TRBJ2-7|TRBV12-3/TRBV12-4
CASSFTSRYEQYF
>16|-|TRBJ2-3|TRBV7-2
CASSLKMGHSTDTQYF
>14|-|TRBJ1-4|TRBV3-1/TRBV3-2
CASSPGVTNEKLFF
>15|-|TRBJ2-3|TRBV5-4
CASSAVGAGTDTQYF
>12|-|TRBJ2-3|TRBV5-6
CASGGGTDTQYF
>15|TRBD1|TRBJ1-6|TRBV5-1
CASSSTTGDNSPLHF
>13|TRBD2|TRBJ2-5|TRBV11-3
CASSLVAGETQYF
>12|-|TRBJ2-3|TRBV7-9
CASSLDLDTQYF
>14|TRBD2|TRBJ2-5|TRBV3-1/TRBV3-2
CASGRGTMLGTQYF
>17|TRBD2|TRBJ2-3|TRBV6-1
CASSEEASGGRGDTQYF
>16|TRBD1|TRBJ2-7|TRBV4-2
CASSQGGQGADGEQYF
>12|TRBD2|TRBJ2-7|TRBV11-3
CASSASGYEQYF
>14|-|TRBJ2-3|TRBV28
CASSRGQHTDTQYF
>16|-|TRBJ1-1|TRBV6-1
CASSVETRGIYTEAFF
>15|TRBD2|TRBJ2-7|TRBV5-4
CASSGSGRFAYEQYF
>17|TRBD2|TRBJ2-2|TRBV25-1
CASSTLGSSGPTGELFF
>15|-|TRBJ2-5|TRBV6-1
CASSDTTRAWGTQYF
>13|-|TRBJ2-5|TRBV7-6
CASSPSGAGTQYF
>15|TRBD1|TRBJ1-6|TRBV6-5
CASSSYGTGDSPLHF
>15|TRBD1|TRBJ1-5|TRBV5-1
CASSLGTGGDQPQHF